What follows are 21 T cell receptor beta chains derived from one specimen sequenced in a study of Ad26.COV2.S vaccination and SARS-CoV-2 variants. Method: immunoSEQ multiplex PCR; TCRdb's copy keeps in-frame clones and lacks some. The data hold 430,000 or so clones, with about nine tenths observed a single time. Sample treatment: some 20 received Ad26.COV2.S at low or high dose, single or two shots; several received placebo; per-sample allocation not given. Sample collection was performed on day 63 after the first vaccine or placebo injection. Sequencing used peripheral blood, obtained in a trial of Ad26.COV2.S vaccine versus placebo. The receptors here all came from a person aged 18-60 years who received the Ad26.COV2.S COVID-19 vaccine or a placebo.

The chain couples TRBV27 to TRBJ1-1; D is ambiguous. This CDR3 region has 14 residues. The germline V gene has CDR1 MNHEY and CDR2 SMNVEV (reference sequence). V was shortened by 2 bases and J by 1 base, with 8 bases between the two germline ends. In DNA form, the CDR3 reads TGTGCCAGCAGTTTAATACACCCGAACACTGAAGCTTTCTTT. Encoded protein: CASSLIHPNTEAFF.

The rearrangement links TRBV7-9 to TRBJ1-1; TRBD1 might be the D (5 bases). The V end lost 8 bases, the J end lost 1 base, and 11 bases lay between the germline ends. Germline values: CDR1 SEHNR, CDR2 FQNEAQ (reference sequence). There are 13 residues in the CDR3. The CDR3 bases are TGTGCCAGCGCAACTAGGGGGAACACTGAAGCTTTCTTT. This gives the protein CASATRGNTEAFF.

The chain combines TRBV9 with TRBJ2-1; D is perhaps TRBD1 or TRBD2 (6 bases each). The CDR3 is made up of 15 amino acids. V was clipped by 0 bases and J by 8 bases, with 15 bases between them. Germline CDR1 reads SGDLS; CDR2 reads YYNGEE. The CDR3 DNA reads TGTGCCAGCAGCGTAGCGGGGGCGGGTTTGGATGAGCAGTTCTTC. Protein: CASSVAGAGLDEQFF.

The genes are TRBV14 and TRBJ2-5; the D is unclear. Germline assignment: CDR1 SGHDN and CDR2 FVKESK. Between the trimmed V and J ends, which lost 3 bases and 5 bases, there was a span of 19 bases. This CDR3 has 16 amino acids. In nucleotides, the CDR3 is TGTGCCAGCAGCCAGTTGATGAAGGGATGGAAGGAGACCCAGTACTTC. This encodes CASSQLMKGWKETQYF.

V and J are TRBV6-1 and TRBJ2-7; TRBD2 aligns across 7 bases. The V gene end was trimmed by 2 bases and the J gene end by 6 bases; junction bases not matched to a gene: 4. Germline CDR1 reads MNHNS; CDR2 reads SASEGT. The CDR3 consists of 13 residues. CDR3 in DNA: TGTGCCAGCAGTGAATCTCCGGGGGGCGAGCAGTACTTC. Amino acids: CASSESPGGEQYF.

V usage is TRBV7-5 and J usage is TRBJ2-5; the table gives TRBD2 as D, unverified against the DNA. TRBV7-5 is a listed pseudogene. CDR3 length equals 15 residues. This CDR3 reads CVRSPPRTRQETQYF. In DNA, the CDR3 is TGTGTCAGAAGCCCGCCCCGGACTCGACAAGAGACCCAGTACTTC.

V usage is TRBV19 and J usage is TRBJ2-7, with TRBD2 identical over 13 bases. Germline V CDR1 and CDR2: LNHDA, SQIVND (reference sequence). Trimming cost V 5 bases and J 4 bases; bases outside gene matches: 8. The CDR3 runs to 16 residues. CDR3 sequence (DNA): TGTGCCAGTAGTCTCCGACTAGCGGGAGGAATTTACGAGCAGTACTTC. Its protein is CASSLRLAGGIYEQYF. The whole variable domain, remainder taken from reference TRBV19 and TRBJ2-7, is DGGITQSPKYLFRKEGQNVTLSCEQNLNHDAMYWYRQDPGQGLRLIYYSQIVNDFQKGDIAEGYSVSREKKESFPLTVTSAQKNPTAFYLCASSLRLAGGIYEQYFGPGTRLTVT.

The chain has TRBV11-2 and TRBJ1-1; D possibly corresponds to TRBD1 (5 bases). The CDR3 totals 15 residues. Looked up from germline, CDR1 is SGHAT and CDR2 is FQNNGV. Trimming took off 2 bases at V and 1 base at J, with 11 bases between the two ends. The CDR3 coding sequence is TGTGCCAGCAGCTTATTCCGGGACGGGAACACTGAAGCTTTCTTT. It specifies CASSLFRDGNTEAFF. Full variable domain (remainder filled in from reference TRBV11-2 and TRBJ1-1): EAGVAQSPRYKIIEKRQSVAFWCNPISGHATLYWYQQILGQGPKLLIQFQNNGVVDDSQLPKDRFSAERLKGVDSTLKIQPAKLEDSAVYLCASSLFRDGNTEAFFGQGTRLTVV.

The rearrangement joins TRBV5-1 to TRBJ2-5; 11 nucleotides align to TRBD1. This CDR3 has 15 amino acids. Germline CDR1 reads SGHRS; CDR2 reads YFSETQ. With V trimmed by 4 bases and J by 3 bases, 5 bases remained unmatched. CDR3 in DNA: TGCGCCAGCAGCCCCCGGGACAGGGGGGAAGAGACCCAGTACTTC. It translates to CASSPRDRGEETQYF.

The rearrangement links TRBV7-9 to TRBJ2-4; D is perhaps TRBD1 or TRBD2 (5 bases each). The V gene's germline CDR1 is SEHNR and CDR2 FQNEAQ (reference sequence). The CDR3 runs 13 residues. The V and J ends lost 2 bases and 8 bases respectively, with 10 bases between them. DNA for the CDR3: TGTGCCAGCAGCTTACTCGGGGCGGACATTCAGTACTTC. Amino acid sequence: CASSLLGADIQYF.

The CDR3 protein is CASSLNGGTNEKLFF. CDR3 DNA: TGTGCCAGCAGCTTAAATGGGGGAACTAATGAAAAACTGTTTTTT. The rearrangement links TRBV7-3 to TRBJ1-4, with a weak D call TRBD1 (5 bases). V was trimmed by 1 base and J by 1 base, leaving 7 bases between them. This CDR3 spans 15 amino acids. In germline, CDR1 is SGHTA, CDR2 FQGTGA.

The chain is built from TRBV6-2 or TRBV6-3 and TRBJ1-6; the match to TRBD1 covers 8 bases. V trimming: 5 bases; J trimming: 8 bases; junction bases outside the gene matches: 8. Germline CDR1 is MNHEY and CDR2 is SVGEGT. The CDR3 contains 15 residues. CDR3 sequence (DNA): TGTGCCAGCAGTCACGACAGGGGTCGTTATTCACCCCTCCACTTT. Translated: CASSHDRGRYSPLHF.

This chain uses TRBV20-1 with TRBJ2-3; 7 nucleotides match TRBD2. The CDR3 consists of 15 residues. Germline V gene sequence: CDR1 DFQATT, CDR2 SNEGSKA (reference sequence). The junction had 9 bases not matched to a gene; V was cut back by 3 bases and J by 3 bases. Here the CDR3 reads CSASRRELSTDTQYF. The CDR3 DNA reads TGCAGTGCTAGTAGGCGGGAGTTATCGACAGATACGCAGTATTTT.

In nucleotides, the CDR3 is TGTGCCAGCAGCCCCCATGACAGGGACTATGGCTACACCTTC. Protein product: CASSPHDRDYGYTF. The chain recombines TRBV7-9 with TRBJ1-2; 7 bases fit TRBD1. V trimming: 5 bases; J trimming: 3 bases; junction bases outside the gene matches: 6. Germline CDR1 SEHNR, CDR2 FQNEAQ (reference sequence). CDR3 length: 14 amino acids.

The gene calls are TRBV18 and TRBJ1-6; D ambiguous. The CDR3 sequence is 16 residues long. V gave up 2 bases and J gave up 6 bases, with 14 bases separating them. CDR1 and CDR2 (germline): KGHSH, LQKENI. The DNA for the CDR3 is TGTGCCAGCTCACCAAGCGGCGGCAGGCCTAATTCACCCCTCCACTTT. Its translation is CASSPSGGRPNSPLHF.

The CDR3 DNA reads TGCAGCGTTACGGCCCGCGGGACTAACTATGGCTACACCTTC. Translation: CSVTARGTNYGYTF. The chain links TRBV29-1 to TRBJ1-2; no definite D call. This CDR3 contains 14 residues. Trimming pared 5 bases from V and 0 bases from J, leaving 13 bases between. Germline V gives CDR1 SQVTM, CDR2 ANQGSEA. The variable domain in full, completed from reference TRBV29-1 and TRBJ1-2, reads SAVISQKPSRDICQRGTSLTIQCQVDSQVTMMFWYRQQPGQSLTLIATANQGSEATYESGFVIDKFPISRPNLTFSTLTVSNMSPEDSSIYLCSVTARGTNYGYTFGSGTRLTVV.

The chain joins TRBV19 to TRBJ1-1, with 8 bases matching TRBD1. Germline-derived CDR1 and CDR2 are LNHDA and SQIVND (reference sequence). The CDR3 is 15 residues long. The ends lost 5 bases at V and 4 bases at J; junction bases unmatched: 9. For the CDR3, the DNA is TGTGCCAGTAGTTCCTTGGACAGGGTTGGCACTGAAGCTTTCTTT. The encoded protein is CASSSLDRVGTEAFF.

In DNA, the CDR3 is TGTGCCAGCAGCAAGGGCGGGACAGGGGGCCACGAGCAGTACTTC. It yields the protein CASSKGGTGGHEQYF. The chain links TRBV7-6 to TRBJ2-7, with TRBD1 identical over 12 bases. Germline V lookup: CDR1 SGHVS, CDR2 FNYEAQ. The CDR3 has 15 amino acids. Trimming cost V 5 bases and J 5 bases; bases outside gene matches: 7.

J is TRBJ1-1 and V is TRBV30; D ambiguous. V lost 2 bases to trimming and J lost 4 bases, with 17 bases between them. The CDR3 runs 15 residues. Germline CDR1 and CDR2: GTSNPN and SVGIG (reference sequence). CDR3 nucleotides: TGTGCCTGGAGTCCACTCTTGGGAGTAAGCACTGAAGCTTTCTTT. This sequence encodes CAWSPLLGVSTEAFF.

The genes are TRBV2 and TRBJ2-7, with a possible D match to TRBD1 (6 bases). Germline lookup yields CDR1 SNHLY and CDR2 FYNNEI. V gave up 7 bases and J gave up 2 bases, with 12 bases separating them. CDR3 length equals 13 residues. The CDR3 coding sequence is TGTGCCAGCATATGGCAGGGGACCTACGAGCAGTACTTC. It specifies CASIWQGTYEQYF.

This sequence joins TRBV4-1 and TRBJ2-4, with 9 bases that match TRBD1. The CDR3 covers 13 residues. Germline CDR1 and CDR2: MGHRA and YSYEKL. The V and J ends lost 5 bases and 8 bases, in that order; junction bases with no gene match: 4. CDR3 nucleotides: TGCGCCAGCAGCTCGGACAGGGGAGACATTCAGTACTTC. Its protein product is CASSSDRGDIQYF.